This T cell receptor beta chain was captured by sequencing in a study of Ad26.COV2.S vaccination and SARS-CoV-2 variants. On this clone itself: The antigen is not known.

Study results and limitations: Using TCR breadth and depth analyses may have led to underestimated total T cell responses. Following vaccination, spike-specific CD8+ and CD4+ T cell responses reportedly exhibited substantial breadth.

Treatment indicated: roughly 18 received Ad26.COV2.S at low or high dose, single or two shots; five or six received placebo; per-sample allocation not given. Day 63 after the first injection of vaccine or placebo was the sampling time. The vaccine antigen was prefusion-stabilized Wuhan SARS-CoV-2 spike. Here immunoSEQ multiplex PCR was the method, and the copy in TCRdb shows in-frame clones only, minus some. Of hundreds of thousands of clones listed, roughly 87% are singletons. Trimming stripped 3 bases from V and 0 bases from J, with 9 bases between. Germline-derived CDR1 and CDR2 are LNHDA and SQIVND (reference sequence). The CDR3 length is 14 residues.

This TCR was recovered from a person aged 18-60 years who received the Ad26.COV2.S COVID-19 vaccine or a placebo. This rearrangement joins TRBV19 to TRBJ2-7, with D uncertain. Sequenced here: peripheral blood, sampled in a trial of Ad26.COV2.S vaccine versus placebo. The CDR3 sequence: CASSIRVSSYEQYF. CDR3 nucleotides: TGTGCCAGTAGTATCCGGGTGAGCTCCTACGAGCAGTACTTC.